Detailed here is one T cell receptor (beta chain). Its cognate antigen is unknown. These data belong to a study of blood T cells in healthy people across ages. With a J-beta primer mix and a sample-barcoded 5' primer, a second PCR ran about 7 to 12 cycles. One entry per CDR3 protein, called by TCRdb with MiXCR from the 5' RACE reads. The repertoire consists of about 680,000 distinct CDR3 sequences, with about half occurring once and the leading ten covering 30% to 40%. Study conclusions and caveats: With naive T cell percentage, TCR beta diversity showed a strong correlation.

Trimming shortened V by 2 bases and J by 4 bases, and 11 bases separated the two germline ends. This CDR3 has 14 amino acids. Germline V gives CDR1 KGHSH, CDR2 LQKENI. The receptor was isolated from a woman in her sixties or seventies in good health. Specimen: blood. The V and J genes are TRBV18 and TRBJ1-2; D perhaps matches TRBD1 (5 bases). CDR3 sequence (DNA): TGTGCCAGCTCACCATTGACAGCCCTCTATGGCTACACCTTC. Protein product: CASSPLTALYGYTF.